Listed below are T cell receptor beta chains from one sample, sequenced in a study of OX40 agonist ivuxolimab in advanced cancers. Sequencing used immunoSEQ multiplex PCR; TCRdb keeps in-frame clones, though not all of them. This repertoire shows under 65,000 clones, about nine tenths found once; its top ten account for about 17%. This specimen consisted of CD4+ or CD8+ T cells sorted from blood, obtained in a trial of the OX40 agonist ivuxolimab. The receptor source for this set is an adult with an advanced solid tumor such as melanoma, head and neck, liver or kidney cancer. Each CDR3 is given with its conserved first and last residue. Each record gives: V gene, clone size, J gene, D gene, CDR3 DNA, CDR3 protein. D genes are given only for firm matches. Clone size appears in some rows only: once, few, many, or a class for an expanded clone.

>TRBV4-1|NA|TRBJ1-2|TRBD1
TGCGCCAGCAGCCCCCGACAGGGGGCGGACTATGGCTACACCTTC
CASSPRQGADYGYTF
>TRBV30|NA|TRBJ1-6|NA
TGTGCCTGGGAGACTGGTGTGAGCTCCTATAATTCACCCCTTCACTTT
CAWETGVSSYNSPLHF
>TRBV19|NA|TRBJ2-5|NA
TGTGCCAGTAGTATCGGCGCAGGGGGGGAAGAGACCCAGTACTTC
CASSIGAGGEETQYF
>TRBV5-1|NA|TRBJ1-4|TRBD1
TGTGCCAGCAGCCCGGGACAGGGCGGAGAAAAACTGTTTTTT
CASSPGQGGEKLFF
>TRBV13|NA|TRBJ1-1|NA
TGTGCCAGCAGCTTAGCCAGACACCTTGGGACTGAAGCTTTCTTT
CASSLARHLGTEAFF
>TRBV18|NA|TRBJ1-5|NA
TGTGCCAGCTCAGCCGAATATAGCAATCAGCCCCAGCATTTT
CASSAEYSNQPQHF
>TRBV4-1|NA|TRBJ2-7|TRBD1
TGCGCCAGCACCCTCATGGGACAGGGTTCCTACGAGCAGTACTTC
CASTLMGQGSYEQYF
>TRBV27|NA|TRBJ1-1|NA
TGTGCCAGCAGTCCCGTGGGAGAGAACACTGAAGCTTTCTTT
CASSPVGENTEAFF
>TRBV28|NA|TRBJ2-7|NA
TGTGCCAGCAGTTATTCCGGGAACTACGAGCAGTACTTC
CASSYSGNYEQYF
>TRBV27|NA|TRBJ1-2|NA
TGTGCCAGCAGTTTAGGCGGGTTCAAGCATGGCTACACCTTC
CASSLGGFKHGYTF
>TRBV28|NA|TRBJ2-7|NA
TGTGCCAGCAGTTTAGGGGGTACCTACGAGCAGTACTTC
CASSLGGTYEQYF
>TRBV19|once|TRBJ2-7|TRBD2
TGTGCCAGTACCTCGGGGGGCGAGCAGTACTTC
CASTSGGEQYF
>TRBV30|NA|TRBJ2-3|NA
TGTGCCTGGGCCCTGGGGGCCAGCGGAGATACGCAGTATTTT
CAWALGASGDTQYF
>TRBV5-6|NA|TRBJ2-5|NA
TGTGCCAGCAGCTCGACGGATCAAGAGACCCAGTACTTC
CASSSTDQETQYF
>TRBV5-4|NA|TRBJ1-6|NA
TGTGCCAGCAGCGAGCGGGGGGCGGATAATTCACCCCTCCACTTT
CASSERGADNSPLHF
>TRBV19|NA|TRBJ1-4|NA
TGTGCCAGTACCCATCGGGCAACTAATGAAAAACTGTTTTTT
CASTHRATNEKLFF
>TRBV15|NA|TRBJ2-1|NA
TGTGCCACCAGCAGTCACTTGGGTACCTACAATGAGCAGTTCTTC
CATSSHLGTYNEQFF
>TRBV4-1|NA|TRBJ1-1|NA
TGCGCCAGCAGTCCCAGGGGAGGGTGGACTGAAGCTTTCTTT
CASSPRGGWTEAFF
>TRBV29-1|NA|TRBJ2-1|TRBD1
TGCAGCGTTGTGGGACAGGGACAGTGGGAGCAGTTCTTC
CSVVGQGQWEQFF
>TRBV13|NA|TRBJ2-1|TRBD2
TGTGCCAGCAGCCCGGGACTAGCGGGTAATGAGCAGTTCTTC
CASSPGLAGNEQFF
>TRBV2|NA|TRBJ1-6|TRBD1
TGTGCCAGCGGGGACAGGGCCCTCTACGATAATTCACCCCTCCACTTT
CASGDRALYDNSPLHF
>TRBV19|NA|TRBJ1-2|TRBD1
TGTGCCAGTAGTAAAAGACAGGGTGGGACCCATGGCTACACCTTC
CASSKRQGGTHGYTF
>TRBV5-6|once|TRBJ2-1|NA
TGTGCCAGCAGCTTGTTACAGGCGGGTTGGGGGCAGTTCTTC
CASSLLQAGWGQFF
>TRBV27|NA|TRBJ1-5|NA
TGTGCCAGCAGTCCCACCCTCAATCAGCCCCAGCATTTT
CASSPTLNQPQHF
>TRBV7-9|NA|TRBJ2-3|TRBD2
TGTGCCAGCAGCTTAGGAACTAGCGGGCCAGATACGCAGTATTTT
CASSLGTSGPDTQYF
>TRBV5-4|NA|TRBJ2-5|NA
TGTGCCAGCAGCTGGGGGGGGCTGGATGAGACCCAGTACTTC
CASSWGGLDETQYF
>TRBV7-2|NA|TRBJ2-7|NA
TGTGCCAGCAGCTTGACGGGACACAGCTACGAGCAGTACTTC
CASSLTGHSYEQYF
>TRBV5-4|NA|TRBJ2-7|TRBD2
TGTGCCAGCAGCTCCGGACTAGCCGGTCGATACGAGCAGTACTTC
CASSSGLAGRYEQYF
>TRBV13|NA|TRBJ2-7|NA
TGTGCCAGCAGCGATGACAGAGTCGAGCAGTACTTC
CASSDDRVEQYF
>TRBV7-9|NA|TRBJ2-7|NA
TGTGCCAGCAGCCCATCGGGGGTCGAGCAGTACTTC
CASSPSGVEQYF
>TRBV2|NA|TRBJ2-2|NA
TGTGCCAGCAGTGAAGCGCTGGGGCAGGTTAACACCGGGGAGCTGTTTTTT
CASSEALGQVNTGELFF
>TRBV30|NA|TRBJ2-3|TRBD2
TGTGCCTGGACACTAGCGGGGGATACGCAGTATTTT
CAWTLAGDTQYF
>TRBV7-9|NA|TRBJ2-3|NA
TGTGCCAGCAGCTTAGTCCGGGAGTTTACAGATACGCAGTATTTT
CASSLVREFTDTQYF